These T cell receptor beta chains were read from a single sample in a study of OX40 agonist ivuxolimab in advanced cancers. Profiling relied on immunoSEQ multiplex PCR, and the TCRdb table lists in-frame clones only, not all of them. The table has 30,000 to 35,000 clones, approximately 79% seen once; the top ten hold more than 14%. The material sequenced was CD4+ or CD8+ T cells sorted from blood, taken in a trial of the OX40 agonist ivuxolimab. These receptors originate from an adult with an advanced solid tumor such as melanoma, head and neck, liver or kidney cancer. Both conserved end residues are part of each CDR3. A D gene is named only where the DNA matches it firmly. Some rows have no size entry. The others give once, few or many, or a class for an expanded clone.

clone_size	d_call	v_call	j_call	cdr3_nt	cdr3_aa
.	.	TRBV1	TRBJ2-5	TGCACCAGCAGCCAGATGCCAGGGGGAGGTAGGGAGACCCAGTACTTC	CTSSQMPGGGRETQYF
.	.	TRBV5-3	TRBJ1-1	TGTGCCAGAAGCTTGGACTGGAGAGGGAACACTGAAGCTTTCTTT	CARSLDWRGNTEAFF
.	.	TRBV7-9	TRBJ2-5	TGTGCCAGCAGCTCAGAACTATTGGGTGTCGAGACCCAGTACTTC	CASSSELLGVETQYF
once	.	TRBV7-9	TRBJ2-3	TGTGCCAGCAGCTTACCCAAAACCCCTAGCACAGATACGCAGTATTTT	CASSLPKTPSTDTQYF
.	.	TRBV27	TRBJ2-5	TGTGCCAGCAGCCCATCTTTGCTTCTGGGCCAAGAGACCCAGTACTTC	CASSPSLLLGQETQYF
.	TRBD1	TRBV13	TRBJ2-7	TGTGCCAGCAGATTACAGGGGTCCTACGAGCAGTACTTC	CASRLQGSYEQYF
.	.	TRBV9	TRBJ1-4	TGTGCCAGCAGCGTAGACGTGGCACCGTATAATGAAAAACTGTTTTTT	CASSVDVAPYNEKLFF
few	TRBD2	TRBV7-9	TRBJ2-2	TGTGCCAGCAGCTTATACCGGGGACTAGCGGGACCCACCGGGGAGCTGTTTTTT	CASSLYRGLAGPTGELFF
few	.	TRBV19	TRBJ2-7	TGTGCCGCCCGTTACGAGCAGTACTTC	CAARYEQYF
medium-sized	.	TRBV30	TRBJ2-3	TGTGCCTGGGGGCTCGATACGCAGTATTTT	CAWGLDTQYF
.	TRBD1	TRBV28	TRBJ1-1	TGTGCCAGCAGTTCCGGACAGGCGAACACTGAAGCTTTCTTT	CASSSGQANTEAFF
.	.	TRBV10-3	TRBJ1-5	TGTGCCGTCGGTGCCGGGGGCGATCAGCCCCAGCATTTT	CAVGAGGDQPQHF
.	.	TRBV19	TRBJ1-4	TGTGCCAGTAGTAGGGACGGGAGAGAAAAACTGTTTTTT	CASSRDGREKLFF
.	TRBD1	TRBV6-1	TRBJ2-2	TGTGCCAGCGGCTCGACAGGGGGCGAAGCCGGGGAGCTGTTTTTT	CASGSTGGEAGELFF
.	.	TRBV16	TRBJ1-1	TGTGCCAGCAGTCCTCACGATAACACTGAAGCTTTCTTT	CASSPHDNTEAFF
.	.	TRBV9	TRBJ1-6	TGTGCCAGCAGCGTAGCTGGGGTTAATTCACCCCTCCACTTT	CASSVAGVNSPLHF
few	.	TRBV9	TRBJ2-3	TGTGCCAGCAGCCCGACCACAGATACGCAGTATTTT	CASSPTTDTQYF
.	TRBD2	TRBV2	TRBJ2-1	TGTGCCAGCAGTGAAATCGGCGGCGGGAGCGTATTTTACAATGAGCAGTTCTTC	CASSEIGGGSVFYNEQFF
.	TRBD2	TRBV28	TRBJ2-1	TGTGCCAGCATTGCTAGCGGCTACAATGAGCAGTTCTTC	CASIASGYNEQFF
.	.	TRBV2	TRBJ1-4	TGTGCCAGCAGTTTAACACGGACAGCCACTAATGAAAAACTGTTTTTT	CASSLTRTATNEKLFF
.	.	TRBV7-9	TRBJ2-1	TGTGCCAGCAGCTTAGGTATAGGCATAATAGGGAATGAGCAGTTCTTC	CASSLGIGIIGNEQFF
.	.	TRBV5-4	TRBJ1-1	TGTGCCAGCAGCCCGGGACGGCGAACTGAAGCTTTCTTT	CASSPGRRTEAFF
.	TRBD2	TRBV12-5	TRBJ2-1	TGTGCTAGTGGTTTTGGGACTAGCGTCAATGAGCAGTTCTTC	CASGFGTSVNEQFF
.	.	TRBV11-1	TRBJ1-3	TGTGCCAGCAGCTTTCAGGTCTTCTCTGGAAACACCATATATTTT	CASSFQVFSGNTIYF
.	TRBD1	TRBV9	TRBJ1-6	TGTGCCAGCAGCCTCGGGGGCGGGACAGGGCATTCACCCCTCCACTTT	CASSLGGGTGHSPLHF
.	TRBD1	TRBV9	TRBJ1-6	TGTGCCAGCAGCGTACTTCAGGGGGCAGATTCACCCCTCCACTTT	CASSVLQGADSPLHF
few	.	TRBV7-9	TRBJ1-5	TGTGCCAGCGGTTGGCAGAACAACCAGCCCCAGCATTTT	CASGWQNNQPQHF
.	TRBD1	TRBV9	TRBJ1-1	TGTGCCAGCAGCAAGGGACAGGGGGACACTGAAGCTTTCTTT	CASSKGQGDTEAFF
.	TRBD1	TRBV6-5	TRBJ2-5	TGTGCCAGCAGACGAACAGGGGAAGAGACCCAGTACTTC	CASRRTGEETQYF
.	.	TRBV5-4	TRBJ2-3	TGTGCCAGCAGCTTCGGGCGGGCCCCGGGGACAGATACGCAGTATTTT	CASSFGRAPGTDTQYF
.	.	TRBV21-1	TRBJ1-2	TGTGCCAGCAGCCCCAGCCCGTTTGCCTATGGCTACACCTTC	CASSPSPFAYGYTF
.	.	TRBV6-6	TRBJ2-5	TGTGCCAGCAGCACTTCGCGGGGACAAGAGACCCAGTACTTC	CASSTSRGQETQYF
.	.	TRBV19	TRBJ1-4	TGTGCCAGTAGTGCCGCGGACGGTGCAACTAATGAAAAACTGTTTTTT	CASSAADGATNEKLFF
.	.	TRBV6-1	TRBJ2-1	TGTGCCAGCAGTGAAATCCCCTCGTCGGGGGAGCAGTTCTTC	CASSEIPSSGEQFF
.	.	TRBV23-1	TRBJ2-5	TGCGCCAGCAGTCAATCGCCAGATTCAACGAAGTACTTC	CASSQSPDSTKYF
.	.	TRBV29-1	TRBJ1-1	TGCAGCGTTGGCCCAGCACGCGGGGTGAACACTGAAGCTTTCTTT	CSVGPARGVNTEAFF
.	TRBD2	TRBV9	TRBJ2-4	TGTGCCAGCAGCCCCCAAGCGCGGGAGGGACTTCAGTACTTC	CASSPQAREGLQYF
.	.	TRBV5-4	TRBJ2-1	TGTGCCAGCAGCCCCCCCCCTCCGGGGCCCTACAATGAGCAGTTCTTC	CASSPPPPGPYNEQFF
.	TRBD2	TRBV18	TRBJ2-5	TGTGCCAGCTCACCGAAGGCGGGAGAGTTTGAGACCCAGTACTTC	CASSPKAGEFETQYF
.	.	TRBV29-1	TRBJ2-1	TGCAGCGTCTCACACCCCGGGCCACTAGCTGATTATCTTAATGAGCAGTTCTTC	CSVSHPGPLADYLNEQFF
.	TRBD1	TRBV7-9	TRBJ2-1	TGTGCCAGCAGCTCCCAGACAGGGACAGGATATGAGCAGTTCTTC	CASSSQTGTGYEQFF